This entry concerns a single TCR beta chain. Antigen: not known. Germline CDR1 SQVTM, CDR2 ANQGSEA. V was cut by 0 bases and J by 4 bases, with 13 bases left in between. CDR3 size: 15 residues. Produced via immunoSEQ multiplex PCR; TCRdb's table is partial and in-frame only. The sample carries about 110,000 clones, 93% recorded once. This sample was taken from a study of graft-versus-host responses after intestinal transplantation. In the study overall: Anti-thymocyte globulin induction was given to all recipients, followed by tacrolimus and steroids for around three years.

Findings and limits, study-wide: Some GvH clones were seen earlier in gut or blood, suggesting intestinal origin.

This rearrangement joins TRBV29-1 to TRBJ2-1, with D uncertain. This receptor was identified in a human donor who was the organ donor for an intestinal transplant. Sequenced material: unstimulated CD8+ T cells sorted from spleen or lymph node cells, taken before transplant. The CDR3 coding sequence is TGCAGCGTTGAAGATAAGGATCAGAGATACAATGAGCAGTTCTTC. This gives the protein CSVEDKDQRYNEQFF.